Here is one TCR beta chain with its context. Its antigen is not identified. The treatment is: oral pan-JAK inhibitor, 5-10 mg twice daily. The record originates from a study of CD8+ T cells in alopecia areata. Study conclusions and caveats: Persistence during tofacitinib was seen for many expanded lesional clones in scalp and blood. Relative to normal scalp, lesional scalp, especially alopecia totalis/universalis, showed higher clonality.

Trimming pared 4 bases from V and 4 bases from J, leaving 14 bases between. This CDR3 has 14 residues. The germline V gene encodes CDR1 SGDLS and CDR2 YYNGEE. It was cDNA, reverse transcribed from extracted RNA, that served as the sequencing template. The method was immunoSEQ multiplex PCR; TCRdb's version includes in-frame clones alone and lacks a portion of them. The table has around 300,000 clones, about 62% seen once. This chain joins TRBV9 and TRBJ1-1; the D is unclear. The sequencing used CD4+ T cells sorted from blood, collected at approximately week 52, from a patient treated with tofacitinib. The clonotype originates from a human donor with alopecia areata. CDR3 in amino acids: CASSPERGFTEAFF. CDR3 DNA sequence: TGTGCCAGCAGCCCCGAACGGGGATTCACTGAAGCTTTCTTT.